Only one count was recorded for the clone carrying this T cell receptor (beta chain). The record originates from a study of T cell changes during pregnancy in multiple sclerosis. The CDR3 is 11 amino acids. Germline CDR1 SQVTM, CDR2 ANQGSEA. The germline V and J ends were trimmed by 7 bases and 5 bases, with 8 bases remaining between them. This table comes from immunoSEQ multiplex PCR, and its TCRdb copy is limited to in-frame clones, with some not included. The sample contains tens of thousands of clones, roughly 92% of which appear only once. The material was peripheral blood, obtained after pregnancy. The receptor comes from a female donor with multiple sclerosis, enrolled in a pregnancy study. The J gene is TRBJ2-2, the V gene TRBV29-1, with D unresolved. Here the CDR3 reads CSGGNTGELFF. The CDR3, as DNA: TGCAGCGGAGGAAATACCGGGGAGCTGTTTTTT.